A single sample is the source of the 31 T cell receptor beta chains below, sequenced in a study of regulatory T cells in long-lasting Graves disease. Time point given: persistent/refractory GD, antithyroid drugs over 5 years with positive TRAb. Scientists built the TCR library using RNA that was extracted from PBMCs. Construction of the TCR beta libraries employed iRepertoire HTBI primers in conjunction with Arm-PCR of CDR3 regions. TCRdb ran MiXCR on the multiplex PCR reads and lists one entry per CDR3 protein. This table has roughly 430,000 distinct CDR3 sequences, 21% appearing once. The specimen was peripheral blood mononuclear cells (PBMCs), collected when the disease was refractory, from a patient treated with antithyroid drugs. The receptors stem from a female donor with Graves disease.

Notes on this clonotype: No conserved phenylalanine or tryptophan ends this CDR3, so it is likely a read error. This chain joins TRBV24-1 and TRBJ2-2, with 9 bases fitting TRBD1. The CDR3 is 19 residues long. Germline values: CDR1 KGHDR, CDR2 SFDVKD. Trimming removed 4 bases from V and 0 bases from J; junction bases left unmatched: 11. Here the CDR3 DNA reads TGTGCCACCAGTGACTCACCGGGACAGGGACACTCGAACACCGGGGAGCTGTTTCTT. Its protein product is CATSDSPGQGHSNTGELFL.

This clonotype was seen only a few times. The chain has TRBV6-2 or TRBV6-3 and TRBJ2-5; a possible D gene is TRBD2 (6 bases). CDR1 and CDR2 (germline): MNHEY, SVGEGT. Trimming took off 0 bases at V and 4 bases at J, with 12 bases between the two ends. The CDR3 is made up of 15 amino acids. CDR3 sequence (DNA): TGTGCCAGCAGTTACTCCCTCGGAGCGGGAGAGACCCAGTACTTC. Translation gives CASSYSLGAGETQYF.

Ten or more counts support this clonotype. The chain couples TRBV7-8 to TRBJ1-4; D gene ambiguous. Per germline, CDR1 SGHVS and CDR2 FQNEAQ. This CDR3 comprises 12 residues. Trimming took off 1 base at V and 11 bases at J, with 8 bases between the two ends. The DNA of the CDR3 is TGTGCCAGCAGCTTAGATGGGAGGAAACTGTTTTTT. The encoded protein is CASSLDGRKLFF.

This clonotype has at least ten counts. The gene calls are TRBV2 and TRBJ2-1; D possibly corresponds to TRBD2 (5 bases). Looked up from germline, CDR1 is SNHLY and CDR2 is FYNNEI. V was shortened by 3 bases and J by 0 bases, with 9 bases between the two germline ends. This CDR3 is 15 amino acids long. This chain's CDR3 is CASSDGVSSYNEQFF. The CDR3 coding sequence is TGTGCCAGCAGTGACGGGGTAAGCTCCTACAATGAGCAGTTCTTC.

This clonotype was picked up many times. J is TRBJ1-2 and V is TRBV6-1, with TRBD1 matching over 12 bases. Trimming at V came to 8 bases and at J to 5 bases, leaving 3 bases not matched to a gene. Germline V gene sequence: CDR1 MNHNS, CDR2 SASEGT. This CDR3 has 13 amino acids. This CDR3 reads CASRDRGPYGYTF. The CDR3 DNA is TGTGCCAGCCGGGACAGGGGGCCTTATGGCTACACCTTC.

V and J are TRBV20-1 and TRBJ2-7, with 10 bases identical to TRBD2. The CDR3 spans 16 residues. With V trimmed by 0 bases and J by 0 bases, 5 bases remained unmatched. The V gene's germline CDR1 is DFQATT and CDR2 SNEGSKA (reference sequence). This CDR3 is CSARDVGLASSYEQYF. CDR3 sequence (DNA): TGCAGTGCTAGAGATGTGGGACTAGCGTCCTCCTACGAGCAGTACTTC.

Many counts were recorded for this clonotype. The rearrangement joins TRBV20-1 to TRBJ2-5; TRBD2 matches 7 bases. The V gene end was trimmed by 5 bases and the J gene end by 2 bases; junction bases not matched to a gene: 2. The V gene's germline CDR1 is DFQATT and CDR2 SNEGSKA (reference sequence). The CDR3 is made up of 12 amino acids. CDR3 in amino acids: CSAGSGQETQYF. Here the CDR3 DNA reads TGCAGTGCTGGTAGCGGGCAAGAGACCCAGTACTTC.

The gene calls are TRBV9 and TRBJ2-4, with 10 bases that match TRBD1. CDR3 length equals 15 residues. V was clipped by 0 bases and J by 7 bases; unmatched bases: 4. From germline, CDR1 is SGDLS and CDR2 YYNGEE. The CDR3 spells CASSVEGQGRNIQYF. In DNA form, the CDR3 reads TGTGCCAGCAGCGTAGAGGGACAGGGGAGGAACATTCAGTACTTC.

The gene calls are TRBV20-1 and TRBJ1-1; D call uncertain. Germline CDR1 reads DFQATT; CDR2 reads SNEGSKA (reference sequence). The V end was cut by 0 bases, the J end by 8 bases, with 10 bases between. The CDR3 is made up of 12 amino acids. CDR3 sequence reads: CSAREWAGEAFF. The CDR3 nucleotides are TGCAGTGCTAGAGAATGGGCGGGCGAAGCTTTCTTT.

This chain uses TRBV14 with TRBJ2-5; 7 bases align to TRBD2. J lost 4 bases, V lost 1 base, and 12 bases had no gene match. The CDR3 is 17 residues long. The V gene's germline CDR1 is SGHDN and CDR2 FVKESK. Here the CDR3 reads CASSQVVPSGPGETQYF. The CDR3 DNA follows: TGTGCCAGCAGCCAAGTCGTACCTAGCGGACCGGGAGAGACCCAGTACTTC. Full variable domain (remainder filled in from reference TRBV14 and TRBJ2-5): EAGVTQFPSHSVIEKGQTVTLRCDPISGHDNLYWYRRVMGKEIKFLLHFVKESKQDESGMPNNRFLAERTGGTYSTLKVQPAELEDSGVYFCASSQVVPSGPGETQYFGPGTRLLVL.

The chain has TRBV20-1 and TRBJ2-7, with 9 positions matching TRBD1. Germline CDR1 reads DFQATT; CDR2 reads SNEGSKA (reference sequence). The CDR3 spans 14 residues. V was clipped by 3 bases and J by 1 base; unmatched bases: 4. CDR3: CSARAGQGSYEQYF. CDR3 nucleotides: TGCAGTGCTAGGGCGGGACAGGGTTCCTACGAGCAGTACTTC.

This clonotype was recorded many times. The chain couples TRBV28 to TRBJ2-5; TRBD2 might be the D (5 bases). The CDR3 loop spans 16 amino acids. The germline V gene encodes CDR1 MDHEN and CDR2 SYDVKM. Deletions cut 2 bases from V and 1 base from J, with 14 bases between. CDR3 DNA sequence: TGTGCCAGCAGTTTAGAGGGAAGGAGCCCCCAAGAGACCCAGTACTTC. Translating gives CASSLEGRSPQETQYF.

This clonotype was seen at least ten times. J is TRBJ2-5 and V is TRBV28; D ambiguous. V dropped 7 bases and J dropped 5 bases, with 14 bases sitting between them. This CDR3 is 13 amino acids long. Looked up from germline, CDR1 is MDHEN and CDR2 is SYDVKM. The CDR3 reads CASKSGRQETQYF. The CDR3 nucleotides read TGTGCCAGCAAATCCGGCCGGCAGGAGACCCAGTACTTC.

Many counts were recorded for this clonotype. The CDR3 coding sequence is TGCAGTGCTAGAGTAAGGGGTGGACTGTTTTTT. This codes for CSARVRGGLFF. The genes are TRBV20-1 and TRBJ1-4; TRBD1 might be the D (5 bases). Germline V gene lookup returns CDR1 DFQATT and CDR2 SNEGSKA (reference sequence). This CDR3 spans 11 amino acids. Trimming shortened V by 1 base and J by 13 bases, and 10 bases separated the two germline ends.

In its sample, this clonotype was seen many times. This chain uses TRBV6-1 with TRBJ2-7; 8 nucleotides line up with TRBD2. Germline CDR1 MNHNS, CDR2 SASEGT. Trimming at V came to 6 bases and at J to 5 bases, leaving 6 bases not matched to a gene. The CDR3 extends over 13 amino acids. Written as DNA, the CDR3 is TGTGCCAGCAGCGGGACTAGTAAAGACGAGCAGTACTTC. Its translation is CASSGTSKDEQYF.

This clonotype was recorded a few times. The chain uses TRBV20-1 and TRBJ2-5; no definite D call. Germline loops: CDR1 DFQATT, CDR2 SNEGSKA (reference sequence). V shed 6 bases and J shed 2 bases, with 19 bases lying between them. The CDR3 extends over 15 amino acids. The CDR3 loop is CSAPPLRSNQETQYF. CDR3 DNA sequence: TGCAGTGCCCCCCCCTTGAGGTCGAATCAAGAGACCCAGTACTTC.

This clonotype has at least ten counts. The chain recombines TRBV2 with TRBJ2-5; tentatively, D is TRBD2 (5 bases). CDR1 and CDR2 from the germline V gene are SNHLY and FYNNEI. CDR3 length: 14 amino acids. Trimming pared 2 bases from V and 5 bases from J, leaving 12 bases between. CDR3 nucleotide sequence: TGTGCCAGCAGTGAATTTGTGAGGGTGGAGACCCAGTACTTC. This codes for CASSEFVRVETQYF.

This clonotype was seen more than once but under ten times. The chain recombines TRBV7-9 with TRBJ1-1, with D hard to call. The CDR3 consists of 13 residues. Germline values: CDR1 SEHNR, CDR2 FQNEAQ (reference sequence). The V and J ends lost 2 bases and 6 bases respectively, with 10 bases between them. CDR3 in amino acids: CASSLFSIPEAFF. The CDR3 coding sequence is TGTGCCAGCAGCTTATTTTCTATCCCTGAAGCTTTCTTT.

V gene TRBV7-2 combines with J gene TRBJ2-3; 12 bases agree with TRBD2. V lost 6 bases, J lost 4 bases, and 8 bases stayed unmatched. CDR1 SGHTA and CDR2 FQGNSA come from the germline V gene. The CDR3 is 16 amino acids. CDR3 loop: CASSTTLAGGADTQYF. Here the CDR3 DNA reads TGTGCCAGCAGTACTACTCTAGCGGGAGGGGCAGATACGCAGTATTTT.

This rearrangement joins TRBV29-1 to TRBJ2-6; D tentatively fits TRBD1 or TRBD2 (5 bases each). The CDR3 spans 15 residues. V dropped 7 bases and J dropped 0 bases, with 13 bases sitting between them. Germline V gene data show CDR1 as SQVTM and CDR2 as ANQGSEA. In DNA, the CDR3 is TGCAGCGGTGGGGACCCAGGCTCTGGGGCCAACGTCCTGACTTTC. It encodes CSGGDPGSGANVLTF.

Comments on this clonotype: This sequence may be a read error, since a much larger clone differs from it by one base. Here the CDR3 omits its conserved ending phenylalanine or tryptophan, so a read error is the likely source. The rearrangement links TRBV12-3 or TRBV12-4 to TRBJ2-2; 8 positions agree with TRBD1. There are 15 residues in the CDR3. Losses at the gene ends were 6 bases for V and 5 bases for J; bases not matched to a gene: 8. CDR3 region: CASRYRDRWTGELFS. DNA for the CDR3: TGTGCCAGCAGATATCGGGACAGGTGGACCGGGGAGCTGTTTTCT.

The genes are TRBV2 and TRBJ2-1; D is ambiguous. The V end was cut by 4 bases, the J end by 5 bases, with 9 bases between. Germline V lookup: CDR1 SNHLY, CDR2 FYNNEI. CDR3 length: 13 amino acids. CDR3: CASSGVSDNEQFF. The CDR3 coding sequence is TGTGCCAGCAGTGGGGTAAGCGACAATGAGCAGTTCTTC.

The rearrangement joins TRBV4-1 to TRBJ1-6; D perhaps matches TRBD1 (5 bases). Trimming cost V 0 bases and J 7 bases, with 10 bases left between them. Germline lookup yields CDR1 MGHRA and CDR2 YSYEKL. The CDR3 loop spans 15 amino acids. CDR3 sequence: CASSQETARNSPLHF. CDR3 sequence (DNA): TGCGCCAGCAGCCAAGAGACAGCCCGAAATTCACCCCTCCACTTT.

This clonotype was counted ten times or more. The rearrangement links TRBV7-3 to TRBJ2-2; the D gene could be TRBD1 or TRBD2 (5 bases each). CDR1 and CDR2 from the germline V gene are SGHTA and FQGTGA. V lost 5 bases and J lost 2, with 9 bases in between. The CDR3 runs to 14 residues. CDR3 sequence reads: CASSRDGNTGELFF. Written as DNA, the CDR3 is TGTGCCAGCAGCCGGGACGGAAACACCGGGGAGCTGTTTTTT.

This clonotype was counted ten times or more. This chain connects TRBV7-9 to TRBJ2-2; 8 nucleotides align to TRBD2. Germline CDR1 reads SEHNR; CDR2 reads FQNEAQ (reference sequence). The CDR3 extends over 16 amino acids. J was trimmed by 1 base and V by 0 bases; bases with no gene match: 1. CDR3 nucleotides: TGTGCCAGCAGCTTAGCAACTAGCGGGAACACCGGGGAGCTGTTTTTT. It encodes CASSLATSGNTGELFF.

This clonotype was counted at least ten times. The chain joins TRBV6-1 to TRBJ2-7; a possible D gene is TRBD1 (5 bases). The CDR3 runs to 13 residues. Germline V CDR1 and CDR2: MNHNS, SASEGT. Trimming stripped 9 bases from V and 1 base from J, with 13 bases between. CDR3 bases: TGTGCCAGTAGTCATGACAGTTCCTACGAGCAGTACTTC. It codes for CASSHDSSYEQYF.

The chain is built from TRBV20-1 and TRBJ1-1, with D possibly being TRBD1 (5 bases). This CDR3 has 15 residues. V lost 0 bases and J lost 0, with 11 bases in between. Germline-derived CDR1 and CDR2 are DFQATT and SNEGSKA (reference sequence). CDR3 region: CSAREGGRVNTEAFF. In nucleotides, the CDR3 is TGCAGTGCTAGAGAGGGGGGACGGGTGAACACTGAAGCTTTCTTT.

At least ten counts were recorded for this clonotype. This chain uses TRBV28 with TRBJ1-1; 7 nucleotides agree with TRBD1. Unmatched junction bases numbered 12, after V lost 4 bases and J lost 4 bases. This CDR3 is 16 amino acids long. Germline V CDR1 and CDR2: MDHEN, SYDVKM. The CDR3 DNA reads as TGTGCCAGCAGTTCCCCGACAGGGAGAGTAGGCACTGAAGCTTTCTTT. This translates into CASSSPTGRVGTEAFF.

This clonotype was counted many times. The V gene is TRBV2, the J gene TRBJ2-7; TRBD2 matches at 7 bases. Germline V gene data show CDR1 as SNHLY and CDR2 as FYNNEI. The CDR3 totals 16 residues. Germline trimming cut 7 bases from V and 6 bases from J; bases unmatched to any gene: 18. Here the CDR3 DNA reads TGTGCCAGCATCCTCGGGACTACACCTAGTTCCGGCGAGCAGTACTTC. It translates to CASILGTTPSSGEQYF.

This clonotype turned up a few times. This rearrangement joins TRBV5-4 to TRBJ1-1, with 7 bases fitting TRBD1. J gave up 12 bases and V 4 bases, and 12 bases lay outside the gene matches. CDR1 and CDR2 from the germline V gene are SGHNT and YYREEE (reference sequence). The CDR3 length is 13 residues. CDR3 in amino acids: CASSAGTVRGTFF. The DNA of the CDR3 is TGTGCCAGCAGCGCAGGGACAGTTCGTGGGACTTTCTTT.

CDR3 in amino acids: CASSRDSYTGELFF. CDR3 nucleotide sequence: TGTGCCAGCAGTCGGGACAGCTACACCGGGGAGCTGTTTTTT. This rearrangement joins TRBV5-6 to TRBJ2-2; 7 positions match TRBD1. The trim removed 5 bases at V and 3 bases at J, leaving 4 bases unmatched. CDR3 length equals 14 residues. The germline CDR1 and CDR2 sequences are SGHDT and YYEEEE.